The 23 T cell receptor beta chains reported below all come from one sample, sequenced in a study of neoadjuvant anti-PD-1 for oral cavity cancer (dated by TCRdb to about 2021). The time point tag for this specimen amounts to: after neoadjuvant nivolumab, at surgical resection. The library was made by the immunoSEQ multiplex PCR assay. The table was pulled from immuneACCESS by TCRdb, which kept in-frame rearrangements only. Such tables lose some clones; where checked, under half of the loss comes from unresolved V genes, and the rest has no known cause. This sample lists about 9,800 clones; about 59% were detected once. Around 4.5% of the sample is held by the ten biggest clonotypes. The sequences come from PBMCs, collected after nivolumab (anti-PD-1) treatment. These receptors came from a person between 35 and 79 years old with oral cavity squamous cell carcinoma.

This clone was counted only a few times. The V call is TRBV7-6, the J call TRBJ1-5; no definite D call. V was clipped by 1 base and J by 8 bases, with 9 bases between them. CDR1 and CDR2 (germline): SGHVS, FNYEAQ. This CDR3 spans 13 amino acids. DNA for the CDR3: TGTGCCAGCAGCTTAGGACATATGAAGCCCCAGCATTTT. As protein: CASSLGHMKPQHF.

The genes are TRBV28 and TRBJ2-2; a weak D match, TRBD1 (6 bases). The CDR3 totals 15 residues. The germline gives CDR1 MDHEN, CDR2 SYDVKM. The V end was cut by 2 bases, the J end by 6 bases, with 13 bases between. For the CDR3, the DNA is TGTGCCAGCAGTTTAACGCAGGGGTGGTCCGGGGAGCTGTTTTTT. Its translation: CASSLTQGWSGELFF.

This clone came up a few times. The V and J genes are TRBV4-1 and TRBJ2-2, with 8 positions matching TRBD2. The CDR3 totals 17 residues. Germline V gene lookup returns CDR1 MGHRA and CDR2 YSYEKL. V lost 0 bases and J lost 1; bases outside the gene matches: 4. The DNA for the CDR3 is TGCGCCAGCAGCCAAGATCCCCTAGCGGGGAACACCGGGGAGCTGTTTTTT. Amino acid sequence: CASSQDPLAGNTGELFF.

The rearrangement uses TRBV7-2 and TRBJ2-1; D may be TRBD2 (6 bases). The V gene lost 2 bases and the J gene lost 7 bases, with 15 bases spanning the gap. The CDR3 loop spans 15 amino acids. Germline V gives CDR1 SGHTA, CDR2 FQGNSA. The CDR3 nucleotides are TGTGCCAGCAGCTTAATGGGGGAGGCCCGTAATGAGCAGTTCTTC. It encodes CASSLMGEARNEQFF.

V gene TRBV2 combines with J gene TRBJ1-5; D is unresolved. Germline CDR1 reads SNHLY; CDR2 reads FYNNEI. V dropped 7 bases and J dropped 4 bases, with 8 bases sitting between them. CDR3 size: 12 residues. CDR3 nucleotides: TGTGCCAGCAATACGGTTAATCAGCCCCAGCATTTT. Its protein is CASNTVNQPQHF.

This sequence joins TRBV5-1 and TRBJ2-2, with D unresolved. Germline V lookup: CDR1 SGHRS, CDR2 YFSETQ. V lost 6 bases to trimming and J lost 2 bases, with 14 bases between them. CDR3 length: 15 amino acids. CDR3 sequence: CASTHRGSNTGELFF. CDR3 nucleotides: TGCGCCAGCACCCATAGAGGAAGTAACACCGGGGAGCTGTTTTTT.

The rearrangement uses TRBV28 and TRBJ2-7; maybe TRBD2 (6 bases). Germline V gene lookup returns CDR1 MDHEN and CDR2 SYDVKM. The CDR3 sequence is 13 residues long. Trimming took off 7 bases at V and 4 bases at J, with 14 bases between the two ends. CDR3 residues: CASISTAGYEQYF. The CDR3 nucleotides read TGTGCCAGCATATCAACGGCGGGATACGAGCAGTACTTC.

This chain connects TRBV5-6 to TRBJ2-7; weak D call: TRBD2 (6 bases). Trimming cost V 0 bases and J 5 bases, with 12 bases left between them. The length of the CDR3 is 14 residues. CDR1 SGHDT and CDR2 YYEEEE come from the germline V gene. The CDR3 sequence is CASSLEAGTHEQYF. DNA of the CDR3: TGTGCCAGCAGCTTGGAGGCGGGAACCCACGAGCAGTACTTC.

The chain uses TRBV27 and TRBJ2-7; tentative D call: TRBD1 (5 bases). V shed 4 bases and J shed 6 bases, with 16 bases lying between them. Germline CDR1 reads MNHEY; CDR2 reads SMNVEV (reference sequence). The CDR3 has 14 amino acids. The CDR3 sequence: CASSSNRRVPEQYF. The DNA for the CDR3 is TGTGCCAGCAGTTCTAACCGCAGGGTACCCGAGCAGTACTTC.

This clone was seen just once. The chain employs TRBV7-3 and TRBJ1-1; the D is unclear. The V gene lost 2 bases and the J gene lost 5 bases, with 12 bases spanning the gap. The CDR3 sequence is 14 residues long. Germline V lookup: CDR1 SGHTA, CDR2 FQGTGA. DNA of the CDR3: TGTGCCAGCAGCTTACTACCGATGGGTACTGAAGCTTTCTTT. This sequence encodes CASSLLPMGTEAFF.

This chain uses TRBV7-8 with TRBJ1-4; D remains ambiguous. The germline gives CDR1 SGHVS, CDR2 FQNEAQ. The CDR3 covers 13 residues. The ends were cut back, 6 bases at V and 1 base at J, with 6 bases in the middle. CDR3 in amino acids: CASREKTNEKLFF. The CDR3, as DNA: TGTGCCAGCAGAGAAAAAACTAATGAAAAACTGTTTTTT.

The chain has TRBV14 and TRBJ1-1; 7 bases map to TRBD1. J was trimmed by 4 bases and V by 4 bases; bases with no gene match: 6. This CDR3 region has 14 residues. Germline V CDR1 and CDR2: SGHDN, FVKESK. The CDR3 is CASSPTGLGTEAFF. The CDR3 DNA reads TGTGCCAGCAGCCCGACAGGGCTGGGCACTGAAGCTTTCTTT.

The genes are TRBV10-3 and TRBJ2-1, with 9 bases that match TRBD2. CDR1 is ENHRY, CDR2 SYGVKD, per germline. Trimming removed 3 bases from V and 5 bases from J; junction bases left unmatched: 17. This CDR3 region has 19 residues. In DNA, the CDR3 is TGTGCCATCAGTGACCGGGCTAGCGGGATCCGGGGAGGCAACAATGAGCAGTTCTTC. Translation gives CAISDRASGIRGGNNEQFF.

The rearrangement links TRBV2 to TRBJ2-1; no reliable D call. Germline assignment: CDR1 SNHLY and CDR2 FYNNEI. V was pared by 0 bases and J by 0 bases, with 12 bases between. The CDR3 contains 17 residues. CDR3 in amino acids: CASSEAGTISSYNEQFF. The CDR3 nucleotides read TGTGCCAGCAGTGAAGCCGGAACGATTAGCTCCTACAATGAGCAGTTCTTC.

This sequence joins TRBV18 and TRBJ2-7; D might be TRBD1 or TRBD2, each matching 6 bases. With 4 bases removed from V and 6 bases from J, the gap between germline ends came to 13 bases. Germline lookup yields CDR1 KGHSH and CDR2 LQKENI. CDR3 length: 13 amino acids. For the CDR3, the DNA is TGTGCCAGCTCACAGGGGGGTTCTTCCGAGCAGTACTTC. Its translation: CASSQGGSSEQYF. Complete variable domain (other parts from reference TRBV18 and TRBJ2-7): NAGVMQNPRHLVRRRGQEARLRCSPMKGHSHVYWYRQLPEEGLKFMVYLQKENIIDESGMPKERFSAEFPKEGPSILRIQQVVRGDSAAYFCASSQGGSSEQYFGPGTRLTVT.

The CDR3 loop is CASSQEWSGQGFPYEQYF. Here the CDR3 DNA reads TGTGCCAGCAGCCAAGAGTGGTCAGGACAGGGCTTTCCCTACGAGCAGTACTTC. This chain connects TRBV4-2 to TRBJ2-7; TRBD1 matches 8 bases. CDR3 size: 18 residues. Germline V CDR1 and CDR2: LGHNA, YNFKEQ. J was trimmed by 2 bases and V by 0 bases; bases with no gene match: 12.

The chain employs TRBV5-4 and TRBJ2-7; unclear D gene. Trimming left V 0 bases short and J 2 bases short, with 9 bases between. This CDR3 comprises 14 residues. The germline V gene has CDR1 SGHNT and CDR2 YYREEE (reference sequence). The CDR3 region is CASSLAIGPYEQYF. The CDR3 DNA is TGTGCCAGCAGCTTGGCAATCGGACCCTACGAGCAGTACTTC.

This clone was counted a single time. The chain uses TRBV7-6 and TRBJ2-1, with D maybe TRBD2 (5 bases). This CDR3 has 14 residues. The germline V and J ends were trimmed by 4 bases and 4 bases, with 11 bases remaining between them. Germline CDR1 is SGHVS and CDR2 is FNYEAQ. This CDR3 is CASSSGPGYNEQFF. The CDR3 DNA follows: TGTGCCAGCAGCTCCGGACCGGGATACAATGAGCAGTTCTTC.

The genes are TRBV30 and TRBJ1-2; weak D call: TRBD1 (5 bases). Germline V gives CDR1 GTSNPN, CDR2 SVGIG (reference sequence). The CDR3 runs to 14 residues. V lost 0 bases, J lost 5 bases, and 13 bases lay in between. CDR3 residues: CAWSVKGRRYGYTF. As DNA, the CDR3 is TGTGCCTGGAGTGTGAAGGGGCGGAGATATGGCTACACCTTC.

V gene TRBV10-2 combines with J gene TRBJ1-5, with no clear D. CDR3 length: 15 amino acids. V lost 0 bases and J 0 bases, leaving 6 bases between the germline ends. Germline V gene lookup returns CDR1 WSHSY and CDR2 SAAADI. CDR3 loop: CASSESPGSNQPQHF. The CDR3 DNA follows: TGCGCCAGCAGTGAGTCCCCAGGTAGCAATCAGCCCCAGCATTTT.

The chain uses TRBV27 and TRBJ1-2, with 8 bases identical to TRBD1. CDR1 is MNHEY and CDR2 is SMNVEV in the germline V gene (reference sequence). The length of the CDR3 is 13 residues. V lost 6 bases to trimming and J lost 8 bases; unmatched junction nucleotides: 8. CDR3: CASRVQGAGGYTF. In DNA, the CDR3 is TGTGCCAGCAGGGTGCAGGGGGCTGGGGGCTACACCTTC.

In this sample, this clone turned up a few times. V usage is TRBV13 and J usage is TRBJ2-3; 7 nucleotides agree with TRBD2. The length of the CDR3 is 17 residues. Germline CDR1 is PRHDT and CDR2 is FYEKMQ (reference sequence). The V and J ends lost 1 base and 3 bases, in that order; junction bases with no gene match: 10. The CDR3 sequence: CASSLVLGLGSTDTQYF. As DNA, the CDR3 is TGTGCCAGCAGCTTAGTACTCGGACTAGGGTCTACAGATACGCAGTATTTT.

V usage is TRBV7-2 and J usage is TRBJ1-2; TRBD1 aligns across 7 bases. Germline CDR1 and CDR2: SGHTA and FQGNSA. V lost 2 bases, J lost 4 bases, and 16 bases stayed unmatched. This CDR3 region has 18 residues. This chain's CDR3 is CASSLRHSRDSVGYGYTF. The CDR3 DNA reads as TGTGCCAGCAGCTTACGCCACTCGCGGGACAGCGTCGGCTATGGCTACACCTTC.